Shown below are 6 T cell receptor beta chains from a single sample sequenced in a study of cytomegalovirus exposure and HLA in healthy donors. PCR employed 60 Vbeta and 13 Jbeta primers. Clones were read by immunoSEQ multiplex PCR, and TCRdb kept only the in-frame ones, dropping some. The table shows under 45,000 clones, with 60% to 85% occurring only once. Sequencing used PBMCs. The source is a man aged 30 to 45 in good health and CMV-seronegative.

The CDR3: CASSWKGVMNTEAFF. As DNA, the CDR3 is TGTGCCAGCAGTTGGAAGGGGGTCATGAACACTGAAGCTTTCTTT. The V and J genes are TRBV6-5 and TRBJ1-1; D is possibly TRBD1 (6 bases). The V and J ends lost 4 bases and 0 bases respectively, with 12 bases between them. CDR3 length equals 15 residues. Germline V gene data show CDR1 as MNHEY and CDR2 as SVGAGI.

This clone was counted a few times. The chain combines TRBV13 with TRBJ2-7; D unclear. The CDR3 covers 12 residues. V was pared by 5 bases and J by 3 bases, with 8 bases between. From germline, CDR1 is PRHDT and CDR2 FYEKMQ (reference sequence). The CDR3 DNA follows: TGTGCCAGCAGCCCAGGCCTCTACGAGCAGTACTTC. Encoded protein: CASSPGLYEQYF.

This clone was observed a single time. The V gene is TRBV5-4, the J gene TRBJ2-7; 7 nucleotides line up with TRBD1. Germline trimming cut 4 bases from V and 1 base from J; bases unmatched to any gene: 17. Germline-derived CDR1 and CDR2 are SGHNT and YYREEE (reference sequence). This CDR3 region has 18 residues. The CDR3 sequence is CASSPRDSGSLSSYEQYF. The CDR3, as DNA: TGTGCCAGCAGCCCCAGGGACAGCGGATCCCTGTCTTCCTACGAGCAGTACTTC.

J is TRBJ2-1 and V is TRBV7-2, with D perhaps matching TRBD2 (5 bases). This CDR3 has 14 residues. The germline gives CDR1 SGHTA, CDR2 FQGNSA. V was cut by 1 base and J by 6 bases, with 10 bases left in between. CDR3 sequence (DNA): TGTGCCAGCAGCTTAGACGGCGGGCTCAATGAGCAGTTCTTC. Encoded protein: CASSLDGGLNEQFF.

This chain uses TRBV4-1 with TRBJ1-2; tentatively, D is TRBD1 (6 bases). Trimming took 1 base from V and 4 from J, leaving 13 bases between them. Germline V gives CDR1 MGHRA, CDR2 YSYEKL. CDR3 length: 15 amino acids. CDR3 bases: TGCGCCAGCAGCCAAGGCTCACAGGGTGCCTATGGCTACACCTTC. It specifies CASSQGSQGAYGYTF.

The chain links TRBV4-3 to TRBJ2-7; possible D gene TRBD1, 6 bases. CDR1 and CDR2 (germline): LGHNA, YSLEER. The V gene lost 4 bases and the J gene lost 7 bases, with 23 bases spanning the gap. This CDR3 region has 16 residues. The chain's CDR3 is CASSRQAGGYGGEQYF. In DNA form, the CDR3 reads TGCGCCAGCAGCCGCCAGGCTGGGGGCTACGGCGGTGAGCAGTACTTC.